The 10 T cell receptor beta chains in this list originate from one sample, sequenced in a study of blood T cell repertoires in COVID-19 (dated by TCRdb to the early 2020s). Library creation used the immunoSEQ multiplex PCR assay. As stored in TCRdb, this immuneACCESS dataset retains in-frame rearrangements with V and J assigned. A fraction of the clones does not appear; measured against another copy, unresolved V genes explain less than half of the discrepancy, and the remainder lacks a known reason. A total of approximately 230,000 clones appear in this sample, about nine tenths of them only once. Jointly, the top ten make up over 2% of the sample. The sequenced sample was peripheral blood. The source of these receptors is a man between 25 and 39 years old who had recovered from COVID-19.

The V call is TRBV6-2 or TRBV6-3, the J call TRBJ2-1, with D perhaps matching TRBD1 (5 bases). This CDR3 has 14 residues. Germline CDR1 reads MNHEY; CDR2 reads SVGEGT. V was cut by 5 bases and J by 6 bases, with 14 bases left in between. CDR3 sequence (DNA): TGTGCCAGCAGTCCGGACATATCGATCAATGAGCAGTTCTTC. This codes for CASSPDISINEQFF.

V is TRBV4-1 and J is TRBJ2-3, with unresolved D. CDR3 length equals 16 residues. The germline V and J ends were trimmed by 4 bases and 5 bases, with 19 bases remaining between them. The germline gives CDR1 MGHRA, CDR2 YSYEKL. The CDR3 sequence is CASSPLPGPPQDTQYF. The CDR3 DNA reads as TGCGCCAGCAGCCCCCTACCGGGTCCCCCGCAAGATACGCAGTATTTT.

This clone was observed once. The CDR3 nucleotides read TGCGCCAGCAGCTTGATAGGGGACAGCCATCAGCCCCAGCATTTT. Residues: CASSLIGDSHQPQHF. V and J are TRBV5-1 and TRBJ1-5, with 7 nucleotides matching TRBD1. The CDR3 totals 15 residues. The J segment lost 5 bases and the V segment lost 1 base, leaving 6 bases of the junction unmatched. Germline V gives CDR1 SGHRS, CDR2 YFSETQ.

V usage is TRBV11-2 and J usage is TRBJ1-2; possible D gene TRBD1, 6 bases. Per germline, CDR1 SGHAT and CDR2 FQNNGV. Trimming removed 3 bases from V and 6 bases from J, with 8 bases in between. This CDR3 contains 12 residues. CDR3 sequence reads: CASSFEGDGYTF. The CDR3 coding sequence is TGTGCCAGCAGCTTTGAGGGGGATGGCTACACCTTC.

The chain has TRBV6-6 and TRBJ1-1, with D hard to call. Germline CDR1 reads MNHNY; CDR2 reads SVGAGI (reference sequence). The V end was cut by 2 bases, the J end by 1 base, with 8 bases between. This CDR3 is 14 amino acids long. For the CDR3, the DNA is TGTGCCAGCAGTTACGGGCACCCGAACACTGAAGCTTTCTTT. Its translation is CASSYGHPNTEAFF.

The J gene is TRBJ2-4, the V gene TRBV19; D is possibly TRBD1 (5 bases). Germline CDR1 reads LNHDA; CDR2 reads SQIVND (reference sequence). This CDR3 contains 15 residues. With 7 bases removed from V and 0 bases from J, the gap between germline ends came to 13 bases. The chain's CDR3 is CASNRGTLAKNIQYF. CDR3 nucleotides: TGTGCCAGTAATAGGGGAACACTAGCCAAAAACATTCAGTACTTC. Filled out from reference TRBV19 and TRBJ2-4, the complete variable domain reads DGGITQSPKYLFRKEGQNVTLSCEQNLNHDAMYWYRQDPGQGLRLIYYSQIVNDFQKGDIAEGYSVSREKKESFPLTVTSAQKNPTAFYLCASNRGTLAKNIQYFGAGTRLSVL.

The chain uses TRBV12-5 and TRBJ1-1; D is unclear. The CDR3 is 14 amino acids. Per the germline V gene, CDR1 is LGHNT and CDR2 is FRNRAP. V dropped 6 bases and J dropped 11 bases, with 22 bases sitting between them. The CDR3 coding sequence is TGTGCTAGTGGACGGTGGCGAGAGGCAGTTTCGGCTTTCTTT. It codes for CASGRWREAVSAFF.

This chain connects TRBV6-4 to TRBJ1-6; TRBD1 agrees at 8 bases. The CDR3 sequence is 15 residues long. V shed 5 bases, J shed 7 bases, and the junction held 7 bases outside the gene matches. Germline V gene sequence: CDR1 MRHNA, CDR2 SNTAGT. The CDR3 spells CASSLDRGPNSPLHF. CDR3 coding DNA: TGTGCCAGCAGTCTCGACAGGGGCCCAAATTCACCCCTCCACTTT.

The J gene is TRBJ1-6, the V gene TRBV10-3; maybe TRBD1 (5 bases). Looked up from germline, CDR1 is ENHRY and CDR2 is SYGVKD. V lost 2 bases, J lost 8 bases, and 13 bases lay in between. This CDR3 contains 15 residues. The CDR3: CAISEGSGVDSPLHF. CDR3 DNA sequence: TGTGCCATCAGTGAGGGTTCGGGGGTTGATTCACCCCTCCACTTT.

This clone has only a few counts. V gene TRBV18 combines with J gene TRBJ1-5, with unresolved D. CDR1 and CDR2 from the germline V gene are KGHSH and LQKENI. The CDR3 has 16 amino acids. V was pared by 0 bases and J by 5 bases, with 14 bases between. The CDR3 is CASSPPASLFYQPQHF. CDR3 sequence (DNA): TGTGCCAGCTCACCACCTGCAAGTCTATTTTATCAGCCCCAGCATTTT. The whole variable domain, filled in from reference TRBV18 and TRBJ1-5, reads NAGVMQNPRHLVRRRGQEARLRCSPMKGHSHVYWYRQLPEEGLKFMVYLQKENIIDESGMPKERFSAEFPKEGPSILRIQQVVRGDSAAYFCASSPPASLFYQPQHFGDGTRLSIL.